This TCR beta chain stems from a study of CD8 T cells in ankylosing spondylitis. General study results and limits: As for the disease-linked clones, they showed a CD8+ phenotype and occurred at relatively low frequencies in peripheral blood. From matched ankylosing spondylitis synovial fluid, disease-linked clones were reportedly recovered at significantly enriched levels.

This clonotype has more than one count but fewer than ten. What it binds is unknown. TCRdb fed the 5' RACE reads into MiXCR, producing one record per CDR3 protein. The sample holds some 130,000 distinct CDR3 sequences, approximately 14% seen once. Trimming took off 1 base at V and 0 bases at J, with 5 bases between the two ends. The CDR3 extends over 14 amino acids. CDR1 SGHKS and CDR2 YYEKEE come from the germline V gene (reference sequence). The sample taken for sequencing was blood, either unsorted or a sorted T cell fraction (not recorded which). J is TRBJ2-4 and V is TRBV5-5; D ambiguous. The TCR originated in a female donor with ankylosing spondylitis or in good health (not recorded which). CDR3 nucleotides: TGTGCCAGCAGCTTGTGGGGAGCCAAAAACATTCAGTACTTC. It yields the protein CASSLWGAKNIQYF.